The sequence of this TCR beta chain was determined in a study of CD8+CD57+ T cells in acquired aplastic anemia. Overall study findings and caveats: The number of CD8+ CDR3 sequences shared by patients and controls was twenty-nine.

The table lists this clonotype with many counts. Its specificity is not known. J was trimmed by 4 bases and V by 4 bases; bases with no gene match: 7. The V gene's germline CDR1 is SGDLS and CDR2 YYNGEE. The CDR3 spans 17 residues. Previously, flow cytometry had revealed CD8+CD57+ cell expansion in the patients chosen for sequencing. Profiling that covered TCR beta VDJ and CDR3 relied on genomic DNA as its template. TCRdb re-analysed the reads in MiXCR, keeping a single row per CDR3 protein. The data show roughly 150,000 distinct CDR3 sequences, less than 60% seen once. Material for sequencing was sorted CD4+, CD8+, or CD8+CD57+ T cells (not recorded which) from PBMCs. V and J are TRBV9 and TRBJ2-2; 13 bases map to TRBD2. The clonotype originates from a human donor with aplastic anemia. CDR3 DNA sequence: TGTGCCAGCAGCTTCCGGACTAGCGGGAGTGTCACCGGGGAGCTGTTTTTT. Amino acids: CASSFRTSGSVTGELFF. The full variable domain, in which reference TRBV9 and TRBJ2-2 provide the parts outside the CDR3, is DSGVTQTPKHLITATGQRVTLRCSPRSGDLSVYWYQQSLDQGLQFLIQYYNGEERAKGNILERFSAQQFPDLHSELNLSSLELGDSALYFCASSFRTSGSVTGELFFGEGSRLTVL.